Listed here are 20 T cell receptor beta chains from one sample, sequenced in a study of shared clonotypes between healthy human individuals. Using immunoSEQ multiplex PCR, the repertoire was profiled, and TCRdb retains in-frame clones only, with some absent. The sample lists around 510,000 clones; roughly 95% were seen once. The sample taken for sequencing was naive CD4+ T cells sorted from blood. Specified subset: CD45RA+ positively selected. The receptors were sampled from a woman younger than 45 in good health.

This clone showed up just once. This rearrangement joins TRBV29-1 to TRBJ2-1, with D tentatively TRBD2 (6 bases). V lost 4 bases, J lost 5 bases, and 12 bases lay in between. The germline V gene encodes CDR1 SQVTM and CDR2 ANQGSEA. The CDR3 has 13 residues. CDR3 in amino acids: CSVGRVRDNEQFF. Here the CDR3 DNA reads TGCAGCGTTGGGAGGGTTAGGGACAATGAGCAGTTCTTC.

This chain connects TRBV13 to TRBJ2-5, with D maybe TRBD2 (5 bases). V was clipped by 6 bases and J by 5 bases, with 16 bases between them. CDR3 length: 14 residues. CDR1 and CDR2 from the germline V gene are PRHDT and FYEKMQ (reference sequence). The CDR3 loop reads CASRLARGGETQYF. In DNA form, the CDR3 reads TGTGCCAGCAGGCTAGCTAGAGGCGGGGAGACCCAGTACTTC.

The rearrangement joins TRBV6-6 to TRBJ2-2, with 9 bases fitting TRBD2. This CDR3 contains 14 residues. The germline CDR1 and CDR2 sequences are MNHNY and SVGAGI (reference sequence). V lost 7 bases, J lost 5 bases, and 5 bases stayed unmatched. CDR3: CASIAGVGTGELFF. The CDR3 DNA is TGTGCCAGCATAGCGGGAGTAGGTACCGGGGAGCTGTTTTTT.

A few counts support this clone. The rearrangement joins TRBV28 to TRBJ2-5; tentatively, D is TRBD1 (5 bases). Germline V gene sequence: CDR1 MDHEN, CDR2 SYDVKM. The CDR3 is made up of 10 amino acids. The CDR3 DNA reads TGTGGGGCAGGGTATGAGACCCAGTACTTC. Amino acids: CGAGYETQYF. Looking up the rest from reference TRBV28 and TRBJ2-5 gives the full variable domain: DVKVTQSSRYLVKRTGEKVFLECVQDMDHENMFWYRQDPGLGLRLIYFSYDVKMKEKGDIPEGYSVSREKKERFSLILESASTNQTSMYLCGAGYETQYFGPGTRLLVL.

The rearrangement uses TRBV5-1 and TRBJ1-4, with unresolved D. Germline CDR1 reads SGHRS; CDR2 reads YFSETQ. The ends were cut back, 0 bases at V and 7 bases at J, with 10 bases in the middle. The length of the CDR3 is 14 residues. The CDR3 DNA is TGCGCCAGCAGCTTGGGTCAGGACCCTGAAAAACTGTTTTTT. Its protein product is CASSLGQDPEKLFF.

V and J are TRBV5-1 and TRBJ2-7; 7 positions agree with TRBD2. CDR3 length: 16 amino acids. Unmatched junction bases numbered 10, after V lost 3 bases and J lost 1 base. The germline V gene has CDR1 SGHRS and CDR2 YFSETQ. CDR3 in amino acids: CASSSRPSGISYEQYF. CDR3 coding DNA: TGCGCCAGCAGCTCCCGACCGAGCGGGATTTCCTACGAGCAGTACTTC.

The chain has TRBV5-6 and TRBJ2-5; 13 bases align to TRBD2. The V segment lost 4 bases and the J segment 0 bases; nucleotides outside the gene matches: 3. The CDR3 is 16 residues long. CDR1 and CDR2 (germline): SGHDT, YYEEEE. The CDR3 region is CASSGGTSGNQETQYF. CDR3 nucleotides: TGTGCCAGCAGCGGGGGGACTAGCGGGAACCAAGAGACCCAGTACTTC.

This clone was found once. J is TRBJ1-4 and V is TRBV7-9; TRBD1 matches at 8 bases. CDR3 length equals 17 residues. Trimming at V came to 5 bases and at J to 5 bases, leaving 13 bases not matched to a gene. Germline values: CDR1 SEHNR, CDR2 FQNEAQ (reference sequence). CDR3 residues: CASSQLPGQGGNEKLFF. The CDR3 nucleotides are TGTGCCAGCAGCCAGCTACCAGGACAGGGTGGGAATGAAAAACTGTTTTTT.

This rearrangement joins TRBV9 to TRBJ1-2; possible D gene TRBD1, 6 bases. The ends were cut back, 4 bases at V and 4 bases at J, with 14 bases in the middle. The CDR3 length is 14 residues. Germline V CDR1 and CDR2: SGDLS, YYNGEE. CDR3 protein: CASSIQGSGYGYTF. In DNA, the CDR3 is TGTGCCAGCAGCATACAGGGTTCGGGCTATGGCTACACCTTC.

The chain joins TRBV4-1 to TRBJ2-7; D is perhaps TRBD1 (6 bases). Germline loops: CDR1 MGHRA, CDR2 YSYEKL. This CDR3 has 15 residues. V dropped 5 bases and J dropped 5 bases, with 19 bases sitting between them. In DNA, the CDR3 is TGCGCCAGCAGCGTCCGGGACATGGGGACCCACGAGCAGTACTTC. Translation gives CASSVRDMGTHEQYF.

The rearrangement links TRBV5-1 to TRBJ2-7; 8 bases agree with TRBD2. Trimming took 6 bases from V and 4 from J; bases not matched to a gene: 12. Germline V CDR1 and CDR2: SGHRS, YFSETQ. The length of the CDR3 is 15 residues. CDR3 amino acids: CASKLQGTRQYEQYF. In nucleotides, the CDR3 is TGCGCCAGCAAGCTCCAGGGGACTAGGCAGTACGAGCAGTACTTC.

This chain uses TRBV2 with TRBJ2-5; maybe TRBD1 (6 bases). The CDR3 covers 15 residues. V lost 7 bases and J lost 0, with 15 bases in between. The germline CDR1 and CDR2 sequences are SNHLY and FYNNEI. CDR3 nucleotide sequence: TGTGCCAGCACCGCCCAGGGGCAGAACCAAGAGACCCAGTACTTC. Its translation: CASTAQGQNQETQYF.

This chain links TRBV5-1 with TRBJ2-3; D is possibly TRBD2 (5 bases). This CDR3 has 14 residues. V gave up 4 bases and J gave up 1 base, with 10 bases separating them. Germline CDR1 is SGHRS and CDR2 is YFSETQ. CDR3 sequence (DNA): TGCGCCAGCAGCCCAACAGCGGGCACAGATACGCAGTATTTT. Amino acids: CASSPTAGTDTQYF.

The chain links TRBV7-2 to TRBJ2-6; the D gene is possibly TRBD1 (6 bases). The CDR3 consists of 15 residues. CDR1 and CDR2 from the germline V gene are SGHTA and FQGNSA. V lost 3 bases to trimming and J lost 2 bases, with 8 bases between them. The CDR3 nucleotides are TGTGCCAGCAGCTTGAGACAGGCTGGGGCCAACGTCCTGACTTTC. Its protein product is CASSLRQAGANVLTF.

The chain joins TRBV6-1 to TRBJ2-1; a weak D match, TRBD1 (6 bases). The CDR3 runs 15 residues. V lost 6 bases and J lost 3, with 15 bases in between. The germline V gene encodes CDR1 MNHNS and CDR2 SASEGT. CDR3 bases: TGTGCCAGCAGCCGGGACACCTACCTCTACAATGAGCAGTTCTTC. It yields the protein CASSRDTYLYNEQFF.

Details on this clone: Distinct nucleotide sequences in the sample also encode this CDR3. This chain uses TRBV18 with TRBJ2-7; 7 positions match TRBD1. Germline V CDR1 and CDR2: KGHSH, LQKENI. The CDR3 covers 14 residues. Trimming at V came to 3 bases and at J to 3 bases, leaving 5 bases not matched to a gene. The CDR3 loop is CASSPQGQSYEQYF. The DNA for the CDR3 is TGTGCCAGCTCACCCCAGGGACAGAGCTACGAGCAGTACTTC.

The gene calls are TRBV10-1 and TRBJ2-1; TRBD2 aligns across 13 bases. CDR1 and CDR2 from the germline V gene are WNHNN and SYGVQD (reference sequence). This CDR3 spans 15 amino acids. V trimming: 4 bases; J trimming: 15 bases; junction bases outside the gene matches: 12. The CDR3: CASSGTSGSAIGAFF. The CDR3 coding sequence is TGCGCCAGCAGTGGGACTAGCGGGAGCGCAATTGGTGCGTTCTTC.

The V gene is TRBV9, the J gene TRBJ2-2, with D perhaps TRBD2 (6 bases). The V end was cut by 3 bases, the J end by 6 bases, with 12 bases between. Germline-derived CDR1 and CDR2 are SGDLS and YYNGEE. The CDR3 sequence is 14 residues long. CDR3 loop: CASSGRLVAGELFF. CDR3 coding DNA: TGTGCCAGCAGCGGACGACTAGTGGCCGGGGAGCTGTTTTTT. The entire variable domain, with the rest obtained from reference TRBV9 and TRBJ2-2, is as follows: DSGVTQTPKHLITATGQRVTLRCSPRSGDLSVYWYQQSLDQGLQFLIQYYNGEERAKGNILERFSAQQFPDLHSELNLSSLELGDSALYFCASSGRLVAGELFFGEGSRLTVL.

This chain joins TRBV29-1 and TRBJ2-1, with D maybe TRBD2 (6 bases). The CDR3 is 15 amino acids. The V end lost 6 bases, the J end lost 0 bases, and 15 bases lay between the germline ends. Germline lookup yields CDR1 SQVTM and CDR2 ANQGSEA. The CDR3: CSVLPGLPSYNEQFF. CDR3 in DNA: TGCAGCGTGCTCCCGGGACTGCCCTCCTACAATGAGCAGTTCTTC.

This chain uses TRBV19 with TRBJ2-3, with 13 bases matching TRBD2. Germline CDR1 LNHDA, CDR2 SQIVND (reference sequence). The CDR3 runs 16 residues. J gave up 2 bases and V 5 bases, and 4 bases lay outside the gene matches. DNA of the CDR3: TGTGCCAGTAGTCCCGGGACTAGCGGGAACACAGATACGCAGTATTTT. It is translated as CASSPGTSGNTDTQYF.